A single sample gave rise to the 18 T cell receptor beta chains below, sequenced in a study of early T cells in non-severe SARS-CoV-2 infection. A single record per CDR3 protein comes from TCRdb applying MiXCR to the 5' RACE reads. The data show 80,000 to 100,000 distinct CDR3 sequences, with 11% seen just once and roughly 4.5% held by the top ten. The source material was whole blood, sampled at baseline. The receptor set was obtained from an adult who was a healthcare worker with PCR-confirmed SARS-CoV-2 infection or an uninfected control (not recorded which).

This clonotype has a handful of counts. The chain combines TRBV28 with TRBJ2-3; 10 bases agree with TRBD1. CDR1 is MDHEN and CDR2 is SYDVKM in the germline V gene. This CDR3 has 18 residues. With 5 bases clipped from V and 4 bases from J, the junction kept 15 bases outside the gene matches. CDR3 sequence: CASSLTGAGQGSADTQYF. The CDR3 DNA sequence: TGTGCCAGCAGTCTCACCGGAGCGGGACAGGGGAGTGCAGATACGCAGTATTTT.

This clonotype was found a few times. The rearrangement joins TRBV9 to TRBJ1-1; D is uncertain. Trimming stripped 4 bases from V and 4 bases from J, with 14 bases between. CDR3 length: 14 amino acids. Germline CDR1 reads SGDLS; CDR2 reads YYNGEE. CDR3 sequence reads: CASSRIRVFTEAFF. The CDR3 DNA reads TGTGCCAGCAGCCGTATTAGGGTGTTCACTGAAGCTTTCTTT.

The rearrangement joins TRBV10-3 to TRBJ2-2; 12 bases agree with TRBD2. V shed 5 bases and J 0 bases; nucleotides not matched to a gene: 7. The CDR3 has 18 residues. Germline V gene data show CDR1 as ENHRY and CDR2 as SYGVKD. CDR3 sequence (DNA): TGTGCCATCAGTCCGACTAGCGGGAGAGGTTCGAACACCGGGGAGCTGTTTTTT. Encoded protein: CAISPTSGRGSNTGELFF.

This clonotype was detected ten times or more. The V and J genes are TRBV7-2 and TRBJ2-1; D not certain. Trimming removed 5 bases at V and 6 bases at J, with 11 bases between. Germline CDR1 is SGHTA and CDR2 is FQGNSA. The CDR3 has 13 amino acids. CDR3 in DNA: TGTGCCAGCAGCATCGGAGTCCCCAATGAGCAGTTCTTC. Translating gives CASSIGVPNEQFF.

The rearrangement joins TRBV29-1 to TRBJ1-1, with TRBD1 identical over 7 bases. With 5 bases clipped from V and 5 bases from J, the junction kept 5 bases outside the gene matches. The germline CDR1 and CDR2 sequences are SQVTM and ANQGSEA. The CDR3 is 12 amino acids. Here the CDR3 DNA reads TGCAGCGTTAACAGGGGAGGAACTGAAGCTTTCTTT. This encodes CSVNRGGTEAFF. Filled out from reference TRBV29-1 and TRBJ1-1, the complete variable domain reads SAVISQKPSRDICQRGTSLTIQCQVDSQVTMMFWYRQQPGQSLTLIATANQGSEATYESGFVIDKFPISRPNLTFSTLTVSNMSPEDSSIYLCSVNRGGTEAFFGQGTRLTVV.

This rearrangement joins TRBV28 to TRBJ1-6; 9 bases match TRBD1. Germline CDR1 and CDR2: MDHEN and SYDVKM. Losses at the gene ends were 6 bases for V and 9 bases for J; bases not matched to a gene: 9. The CDR3 runs 15 residues. DNA for the CDR3: TGTGCCAGCAGGCTAGGACAGGGGTATCGTTCACCCCTCCACTTT. Amino acid sequence: CASRLGQGYRSPLHF.

This rearrangement joins TRBV29-1 to TRBJ1-5, with no clear D. CDR1 and CDR2 from the germline V gene are SQVTM and ANQGSEA. The V end was cut by 3 bases, the J end by 4 bases, with 16 bases between. This CDR3 has 15 amino acids. The CDR3 protein is CSVDFNRGRNQPQHF. As DNA, the CDR3 is TGCAGCGTTGATTTTAATCGGGGAAGGAATCAGCCCCAGCATTTT.

V gene TRBV20-1 combines with J gene TRBJ2-1; TRBD2 agrees at 14 bases. Trimming at V came to 5 bases and at J to 7 bases, leaving 7 bases not matched to a gene. Germline V CDR1 and CDR2: DFQATT, SNEGSKA (reference sequence). The CDR3 covers 15 residues. CDR3 sequence (DNA): TGCAGTGCTGGGACTAGCGGGGGCGGCTTGAATGAGCAGTTCTTC. Residues: CSAGTSGGGLNEQFF.

The table lists this clonotype with a few counts. This chain connects TRBV29-1 to TRBJ1-1; no definite D call. V lost 4 bases to trimming and J lost 4 bases, with 10 bases between them. Germline-derived CDR1 and CDR2 are SQVTM and ANQGSEA. The CDR3 is 12 amino acids. The CDR3 DNA sequence: TGCAGCGTTGGCGGAGGAATCACTGAAGCTTTCTTT. This gives the protein CSVGGGITEAFF.

The chain combines TRBV6-6 with TRBJ2-7, with 11 bases matching TRBD2. After removal of 5 bases from V and 4 bases from J, the junction contained 7 bases not matched to a gene. The CDR3 contains 15 residues. Looked up from germline, CDR1 is MNHNY and CDR2 is SVGAGI (reference sequence). The CDR3 DNA reads TGTGCCAGCAGTACCGGGACTAGCGGTGATTACGAGCAGTACTTC. Translating gives CASSTGTSGDYEQYF.

This clonotype is deemed medium-sized (0.01 to 0.1%). The chain joins TRBV7-3 to TRBJ2-5; D ambiguous. The V gene's germline CDR1 is SGHTA and CDR2 FQGTGA. The CDR3 runs to 13 residues. Trimming took off 1 base at V and 7 bases at J, with 10 bases between the two ends. The CDR3 spells CASSLNPTGTQYF. The CDR3 coding sequence is TGTGCCAGCAGCTTAAACCCGACCGGGACCCAGTACTTC.

The chain has TRBV20-1 and TRBJ2-3; TRBD2 matches 8 bases. With V trimmed by 7 bases and J by 3 bases, 15 bases remained unmatched. This CDR3 region has 16 residues. Germline CDR1 DFQATT, CDR2 SNEGSKA (reference sequence). The CDR3 bases are TGCAGTGGGCTGCAACGGGGGGGCGGTAGGACAGATACGCAGTATTTT. This sequence encodes CSGLQRGGGRTDTQYF.

The J gene is TRBJ1-1, the V gene TRBV27; D uncertain. This CDR3 comprises 13 residues. Trimming removed 4 bases from V and 4 bases from J, with 10 bases in between. Germline loops: CDR1 MNHEY, CDR2 SMNVEV (reference sequence). CDR3 DNA: TGTGCCAGCAGTTGGACGGCGTCCACTGAAGCTTTCTTT. It is translated as CASSWTASTEAFF.

V and J are TRBV20-1 and TRBJ1-2, with a weak D call TRBD1 (6 bases). This CDR3 region has 13 residues. The V end lost 3 bases, the J end lost 3 bases, and 11 bases lay between the germline ends. Germline V lookup: CDR1 DFQATT, CDR2 SNEGSKA (reference sequence). The CDR3 DNA follows: TGCAGTGCTAGTTGGCCAGGGGACTATGGCTACACCTTC. This encodes CSASWPGDYGYTF.

In this sample, this clonotype turned up many times. The chain combines TRBV4-3 with TRBJ2-2, with TRBD1 identical over 9 bases. The CDR3 is 17 amino acids. Trimming took 0 bases from V and 4 from J; bases not matched to a gene: 6. The germline CDR1 and CDR2 sequences are LGHNA and YSLEER. CDR3 amino acids: CASSQDGSDRGTGELFF. CDR3 bases: TGCGCCAGCAGCCAAGATGGGTCGGACAGGGGCACCGGGGAGCTGTTTTTT.

This clonotype showed up just a few times. V gene TRBV5-1 combines with J gene TRBJ2-3; D not certain. The CDR3 spans 14 residues. V was trimmed by 3 bases and J by 3 bases, leaving 11 bases between them. CDR1 and CDR2 (germline): SGHRS, YFSETQ. The CDR3 region is CASSYMTPTDTQYF. CDR3 coding DNA: TGCGCCAGCAGCTACATGACCCCTACAGATACGCAGTATTTT.

This clonotype was detected ten times or more. The chain uses TRBV5-4 and TRBJ2-5; no clear D. Trimming took off 0 bases at V and 0 bases at J, with 6 bases between the two ends. Germline CDR1 and CDR2: SGHNT and YYREEE (reference sequence). CDR3 length equals 14 residues. The CDR3 coding sequence is TGTGCCAGCAGCTTGGATCCCGACCAAGAGACCCAGTACTTC. This sequence encodes CASSLDPDQETQYF.

This clonotype was observed at least ten times. V gene TRBV7-6 combines with J gene TRBJ2-2; D not resolved. The germline gives CDR1 SGHVS, CDR2 FNYEAQ. V was pared by 3 bases and J by 4 bases, with 15 bases between. This CDR3 is 16 amino acids long. CDR3: CASSFDLRWGTGELFF. The DNA of the CDR3 is TGTGCCAGCAGCTTCGATCTTAGATGGGGCACCGGGGAGCTGTTTTTT.